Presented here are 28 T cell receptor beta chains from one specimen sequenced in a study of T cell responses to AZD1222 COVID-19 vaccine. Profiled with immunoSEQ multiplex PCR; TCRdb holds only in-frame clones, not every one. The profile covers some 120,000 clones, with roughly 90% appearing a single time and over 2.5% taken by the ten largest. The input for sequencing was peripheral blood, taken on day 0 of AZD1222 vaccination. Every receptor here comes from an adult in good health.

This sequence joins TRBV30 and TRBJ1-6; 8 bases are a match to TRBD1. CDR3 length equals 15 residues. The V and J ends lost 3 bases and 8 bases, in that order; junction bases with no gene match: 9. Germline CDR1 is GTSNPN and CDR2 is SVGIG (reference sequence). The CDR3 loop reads CAWRSPGQGYSPLHF. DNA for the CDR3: TGTGCCTGGAGGTCCCCCGGACAGGGATATTCACCCCTCCACTTT. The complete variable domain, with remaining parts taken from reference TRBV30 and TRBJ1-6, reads SQTIHQWPATLVQPVGSPLSLECTVEGTSNPNLYWYRQAAGRGLQLLFYSVGIGQISSEVPQNLSASRPQDRQFILSSKKLLLSDSGFYLCAWRSPGQGYSPLHFGNGTRLTVT.

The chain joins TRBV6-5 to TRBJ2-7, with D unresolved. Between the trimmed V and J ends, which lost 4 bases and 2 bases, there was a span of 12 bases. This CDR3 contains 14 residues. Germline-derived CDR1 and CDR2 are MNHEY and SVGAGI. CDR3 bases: TGTGCCAGCAGTTCCTATGGGAATCCCTACGAGCAGTACTTC. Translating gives CASSSYGNPYEQYF.

CDR3 loop: CASSLPRGRLSGANVLTF. The CDR3 DNA is TGCGCCAGCAGCTTGCCCAGGGGGAGGTTATCTGGGGCCAACGTCCTGACTTTC. The chain carries TRBV5-1 and TRBJ2-6, with a weak D call TRBD1 (7 bases). Germline V gene data show CDR1 as SGHRS and CDR2 as YFSETQ. This CDR3 comprises 18 residues. V lost 1 base, J lost 1 base, and 15 bases lay in between.

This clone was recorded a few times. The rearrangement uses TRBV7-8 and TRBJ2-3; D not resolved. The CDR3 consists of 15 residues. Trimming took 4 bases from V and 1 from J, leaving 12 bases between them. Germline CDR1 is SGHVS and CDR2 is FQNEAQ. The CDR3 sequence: CASSSRRIRTDTQYF. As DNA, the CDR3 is TGTGCCAGCAGCTCAAGACGGATACGCACAGATACGCAGTATTTT.

Here the CDR3 reads CASGLWGSEAFF. CDR3 nucleotides: TGTGCTAGTGGTTTGTGGGGATCCGAAGCTTTCTTT. The genes are TRBV12-5 and TRBJ1-1, with unresolved D. In germline, CDR1 is LGHNT, CDR2 FRNRAP. CDR3 length: 12 amino acids. V lost 2 bases to trimming and J lost 8 bases, with 9 bases between them.

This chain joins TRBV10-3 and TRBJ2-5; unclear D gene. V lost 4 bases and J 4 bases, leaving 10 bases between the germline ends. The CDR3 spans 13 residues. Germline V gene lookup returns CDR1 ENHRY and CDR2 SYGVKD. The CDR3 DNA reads TGTGCCATCAGTGTTAGGAGTGGAGAGACCCAGTACTTC. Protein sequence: CAISVRSGETQYF.

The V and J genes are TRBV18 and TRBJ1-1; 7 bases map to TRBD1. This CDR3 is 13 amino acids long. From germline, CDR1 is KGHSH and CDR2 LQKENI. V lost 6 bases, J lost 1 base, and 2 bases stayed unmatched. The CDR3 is CASSDRANTEAFF. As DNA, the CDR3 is TGTGCCAGCTCCGACAGGGCGAACACTGAAGCTTTCTTT.

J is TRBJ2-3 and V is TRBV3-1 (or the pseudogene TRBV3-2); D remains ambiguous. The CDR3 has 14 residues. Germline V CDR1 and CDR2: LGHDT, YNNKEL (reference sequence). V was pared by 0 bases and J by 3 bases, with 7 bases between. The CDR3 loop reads CASSQESRTDTQYF. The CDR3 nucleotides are TGTGCCAGCAGCCAAGAGTCCCGTACAGATACGCAGTATTTT.

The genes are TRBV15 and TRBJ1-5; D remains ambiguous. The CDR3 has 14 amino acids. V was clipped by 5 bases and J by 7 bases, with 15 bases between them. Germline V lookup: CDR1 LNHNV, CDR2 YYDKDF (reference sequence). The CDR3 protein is CATSLRTGSQPQHF. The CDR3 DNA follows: TGTGCCACCAGCTTAAGGACGGGAAGCCAGCCCCAGCATTTT.

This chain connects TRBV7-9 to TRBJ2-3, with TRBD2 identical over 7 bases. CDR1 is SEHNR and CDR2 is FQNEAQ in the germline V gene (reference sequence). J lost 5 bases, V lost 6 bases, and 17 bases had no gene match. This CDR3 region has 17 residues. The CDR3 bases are TGTGCCAGCAGAACGTACCCCGGGGGGAGAAGCTTAGATACGCAGTATTTT. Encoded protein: CASRTYPGGRSLDTQYF.

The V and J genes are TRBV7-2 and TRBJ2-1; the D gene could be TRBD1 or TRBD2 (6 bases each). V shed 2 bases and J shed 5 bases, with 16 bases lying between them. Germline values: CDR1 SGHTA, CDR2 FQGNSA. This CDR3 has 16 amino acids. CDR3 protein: CASSLYRRGVDNEQFF. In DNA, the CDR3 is TGTGCCAGCAGCTTATACCGGAGGGGGGTTGACAATGAGCAGTTCTTC. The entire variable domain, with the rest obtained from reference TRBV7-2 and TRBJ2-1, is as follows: GAGVSQSPSNKVTEKGKDVELRCDPISGHTALYWYRQSLGQGLEFLIYFQGNSAPDKSGLPSDRFSAERTGGSVSTLTIQRTQQEDSAVYLCASSLYRRGVDNEQFFGPGTRLTVL.

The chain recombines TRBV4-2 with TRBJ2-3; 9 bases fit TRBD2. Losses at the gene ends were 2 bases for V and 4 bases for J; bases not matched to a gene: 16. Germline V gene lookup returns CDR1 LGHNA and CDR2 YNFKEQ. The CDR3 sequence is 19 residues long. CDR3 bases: TGTGCCAGCAGCCAATGGGGAGGCGGAGCGGGAGGCCCTTCAGATACGCAGTATTTT. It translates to CASSQWGGGAGGPSDTQYF.

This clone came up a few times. DNA for the CDR3: TGTGCCAGCAGCTTCCGCAGCAGATCCTACGAGCAGTACTTC. Its protein is CASSFRSRSYEQYF. The rearrangement uses TRBV5-6 and TRBJ2-7; D gene ambiguous. Germline V gives CDR1 SGHDT, CDR2 YYEEEE. Trimming stripped 2 bases from V and 1 base from J, with 10 bases between. This CDR3 is 14 amino acids long.

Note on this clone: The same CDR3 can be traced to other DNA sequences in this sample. CDR3 sequence reads: CASSLGAANTGELFF. CDR3 nucleotides: TGCGCCAGCAGCTTGGGAGCGGCGAACACCGGGGAGCTGTTTTTT. This chain uses TRBV5-1 with TRBJ2-2; D may be TRBD2 (5 bases). Trimming left V 0 bases short and J 0 bases short, with 6 bases between. The CDR3 totals 15 residues. The germline gives CDR1 SGHRS, CDR2 YFSETQ.

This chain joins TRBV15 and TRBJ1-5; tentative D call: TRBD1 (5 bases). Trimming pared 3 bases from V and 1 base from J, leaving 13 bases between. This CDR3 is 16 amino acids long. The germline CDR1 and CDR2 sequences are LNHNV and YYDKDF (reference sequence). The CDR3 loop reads CATSSVRGMSNQPQHF. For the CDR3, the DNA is TGTGCCACCAGCAGCGTCCGGGGCATGAGCAATCAGCCCCAGCATTTT.

CDR3 DNA: TGTGCCAGCAGTGAAGCGAGCGATACGCAGTATTTT. Protein product: CASSEASDTQYF. The chain has TRBV6-1 and TRBJ2-3, with no clear D. The V end was cut by 0 bases, the J end by 6 bases, with 4 bases between. CDR1 MNHNS and CDR2 SASEGT come from the germline V gene. The CDR3 length is 12 residues.

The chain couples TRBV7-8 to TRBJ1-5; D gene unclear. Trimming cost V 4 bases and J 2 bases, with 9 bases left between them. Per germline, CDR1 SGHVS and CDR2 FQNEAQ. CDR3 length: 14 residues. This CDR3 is CASSYLGGNQPQHF. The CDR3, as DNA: TGTGCCAGCAGCTACCTTGGGGGCAATCAGCCCCAGCATTTT.

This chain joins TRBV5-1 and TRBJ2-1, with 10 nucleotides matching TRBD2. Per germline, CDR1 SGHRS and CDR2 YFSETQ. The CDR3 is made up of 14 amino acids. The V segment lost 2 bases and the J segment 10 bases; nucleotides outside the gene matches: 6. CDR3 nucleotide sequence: TGCGCCAGCAGCTTTTTAGCGGGAGGCCCAGAGCAGTTCTTC. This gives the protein CASSFLAGGPEQFF.

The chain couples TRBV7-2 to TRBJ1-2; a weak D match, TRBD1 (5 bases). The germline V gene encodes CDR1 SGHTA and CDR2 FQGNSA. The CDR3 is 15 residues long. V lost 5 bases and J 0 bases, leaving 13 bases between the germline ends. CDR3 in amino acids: CASSPSGGTNYGYTF. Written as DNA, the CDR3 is TGTGCCAGCAGCCCCTCGGGGGGGACTAACTATGGCTACACCTTC. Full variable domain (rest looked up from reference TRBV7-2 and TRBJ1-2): GAGVSQSPSNKVTEKGKDVELRCDPISGHTALYWYRQSLGQGLEFLIYFQGNSAPDKSGLPSDRFSAERTGGSVSTLTIQRTQQEDSAVYLCASSPSGGTNYGYTFGSGTRLTVV.

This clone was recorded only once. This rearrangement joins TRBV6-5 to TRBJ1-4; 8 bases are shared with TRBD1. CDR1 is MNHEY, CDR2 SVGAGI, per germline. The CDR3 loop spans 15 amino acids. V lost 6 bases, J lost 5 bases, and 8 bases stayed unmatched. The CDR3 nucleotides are TGTGCCAGCAGCCCCGGCACAGGGGGGAATGAAAAACTGTTTTTT. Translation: CASSPGTGGNEKLFF.

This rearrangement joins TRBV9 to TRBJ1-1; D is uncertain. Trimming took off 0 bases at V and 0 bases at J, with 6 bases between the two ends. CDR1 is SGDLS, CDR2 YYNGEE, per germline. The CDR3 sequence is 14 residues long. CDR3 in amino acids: CASSVALVNTEAFF. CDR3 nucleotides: TGTGCCAGCAGCGTAGCTCTGGTGAACACTGAAGCTTTCTTT.

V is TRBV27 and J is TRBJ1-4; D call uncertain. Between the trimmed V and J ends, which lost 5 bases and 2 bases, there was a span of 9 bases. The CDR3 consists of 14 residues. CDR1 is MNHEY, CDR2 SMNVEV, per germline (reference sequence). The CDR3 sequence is CASSPRPTNEKLFF. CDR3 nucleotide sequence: TGTGCCAGCAGTCCGCGGCCTACTAATGAAAAACTGTTTTTT.

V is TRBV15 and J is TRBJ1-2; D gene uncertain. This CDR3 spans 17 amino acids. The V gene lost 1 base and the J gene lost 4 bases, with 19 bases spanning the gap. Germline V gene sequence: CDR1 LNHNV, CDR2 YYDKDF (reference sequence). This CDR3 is CATSRALRRDQSYGYTF. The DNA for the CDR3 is TGTGCCACCAGCAGAGCCTTGAGGAGAGACCAATCCTATGGCTACACCTTC.

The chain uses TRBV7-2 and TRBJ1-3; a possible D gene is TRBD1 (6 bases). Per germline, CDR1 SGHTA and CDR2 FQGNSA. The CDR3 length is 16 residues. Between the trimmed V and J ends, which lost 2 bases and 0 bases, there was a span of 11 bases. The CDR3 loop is CASSLSSGDSGNTIYF. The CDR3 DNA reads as TGTGCCAGCAGCTTATCCTCAGGGGACTCTGGAAACACCATATATTTT.

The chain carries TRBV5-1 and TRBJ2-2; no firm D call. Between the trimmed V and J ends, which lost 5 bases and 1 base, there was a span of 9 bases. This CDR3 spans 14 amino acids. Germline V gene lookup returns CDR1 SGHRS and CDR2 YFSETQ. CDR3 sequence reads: CASRPTWNTGELFF. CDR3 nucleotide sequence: TGCGCCAGCAGGCCTACATGGAACACCGGGGAGCTGTTTTTT.

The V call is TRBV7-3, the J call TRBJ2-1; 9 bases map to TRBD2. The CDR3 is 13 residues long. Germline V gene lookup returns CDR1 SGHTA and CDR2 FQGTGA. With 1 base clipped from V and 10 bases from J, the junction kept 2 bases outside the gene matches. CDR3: CASSLSLAGEQFF. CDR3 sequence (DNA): TGTGCCAGCAGCTTAAGTCTAGCGGGAGAGCAGTTCTTC.

The chain's CDR3 is CASSYRSGGSYEQYF. Written as DNA, the CDR3 is TGCGCCAGCAGCTACCGTAGCGGGGGCTCCTACGAGCAGTACTTC. The chain links TRBV5-1 to TRBJ2-7, with TRBD2 matching 9 bases. The V gene's germline CDR1 is SGHRS and CDR2 YFSETQ. V trimming: 3 bases; J trimming: 0 bases; junction bases outside the gene matches: 4. CDR3 length: 15 residues.

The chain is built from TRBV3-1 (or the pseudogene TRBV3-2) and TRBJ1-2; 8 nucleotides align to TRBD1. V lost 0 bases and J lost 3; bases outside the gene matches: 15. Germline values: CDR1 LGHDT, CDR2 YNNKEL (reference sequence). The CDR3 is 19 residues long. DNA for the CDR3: TGTGCCAGCAGCCAAGAATTTGGTGACAGGGGCCCCTCTGACTATGGCTACACCTTC. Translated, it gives CASSQEFGDRGPSDYGYTF.